Described below is a single T cell receptor beta chain sequence and its context. Antigen specificity is unknown. The germline gives CDR1 SGHRS, CDR2 YFSETQ. Trimming stripped 3 bases from V and 4 bases from J, with 16 bases between. The CDR3 has 15 amino acids. Patients were excluded because of uncontrolled infection, other autoimmune disease, pregnancy or lactation. Clinical symptoms, serum thyroxine, TRAb, thyroid ultrasound and orbital computed tomography informed diagnoses. The TCR beta CDR3 regions underwent amplification using RNA transcripts as the source. First-round RT-PCR targeting the TCR CDR3 was performed with the HTBI primer set. TCRdb used MiXCR to reprocess the multiplex PCR reads, holding one entry per CDR3 protein. The table records 650,000 to 700,000 distinct CDR3 sequences, approximately 15% of them present only once. The sample comes from a study of T cells in Graves' hyperthyroidism and ophthalmopathy.

Overall study findings and caveats: Also found in blood were most expanded thyroid clonotypes above 0.001.

The source is a man aged 45-60 years with Graves' hyperthyroidism. What was sequenced was blood. J is TRBJ1-1 and V is TRBV5-1; maybe TRBD1 (6 bases). CDR3 DNA: TGCGCCAGCAGCTCCCTTGGGGGGCCGGGCACTGAAGCTTTCTTT. Its translation is CASSSLGGPGTEAFF.